Listed below are T cell receptor beta chains from one sample, sequenced in a study of regulatory T cells in long-lasting Graves disease. Using its own MiXCR run on the multiplex PCR reads, TCRdb lists one record per CDR3 protein. Of about 460,000 distinct CDR3 sequences listed, around a fifth are singletons. This material consisted of peripheral blood mononuclear cells (PBMCs), taken when the disease was refractory, from a patient treated with antithyroid drugs. These receptors were obtained from a female donor with Graves disease. CDR3s include the opening cysteine and the closing phenylalanine or tryptophan. D genes are given only for firm matches. Clone size is shown for a subset of rows, as once, few, many or a class of expanded clone.

NA	TRBV6-5	TRBJ1-4	many	CASSYRGGEKLFF	TGTGCCAGCAGTTATCGAGGAGGTGAAAAACTGTTTTTT
NA	TRBV6-2/TRBV6-3	TRBJ2-5	many	CASSYSGGTEQETQYF	TGTGCCAGCAGTTACTCGGGCGGGACAGAGCAAGAGACCCAGTACTTC
NA	TRBV6-1	TRBJ1-3	NA	CASSRSSGNTIYF	TGTGCCAGCAGCCGGAGCTCTGGAAACACCATATATTTT
NA	TRBV4-3	TRBJ2-5	few	CASSQDIGGRAEETQYF	TGCGCCAGCAGCCAAGATATAGGTGGCAGGGCAGAAGAGACCCAGTACTTC
NA	TRBV20-1	TRBJ1-1	few	CSARDWDTEAFF	TGCAGTGCTAGAGATTGGGACACTGAAGCTTTCTTT
NA	TRBV12-3/TRBV12-4	TRBJ1-5	NA	CASSKRGSQPQHF	TGTGCCAGCAGTAAAAGGGGGAGTCAGCCCCAGCATTTT
NA	TRBV28	TRBJ1-1	many	CASRTAGNTEAFF	TGTGCCAGCAGGACGGCAGGGAACACTGAAGCTTTCTTT
TRBD1	TRBV6-1	TRBJ1-1	NA	CASSRTGIPEAFF	TGTGCCAGCAGCCGGACAGGGATCCCTGAAGCTTTCTTT
TRBD2	TRBV7-2	TRBJ2-3	NA	CASSFKRGLIPDTQYF	TGTGCCAGCAGCTTCAAGCGGGGTTTAATCCCAGATACGCAGTATTTT
NA	TRBV27	TRBJ1-2	few	CASSLAGTPNYGYTF	TGTGCCAGCAGTTTAGCAGGGACCCCGAACTATGGCTACACCTTC
TRBD1	TRBV7-2	TRBJ1-2	few	CASSFDRAGGYTF	TGTGCCAGCAGCTTCGACAGGGCTGGCGGCTACACCTTC
NA	TRBV4-2	TRBJ2-2	few	CASSQAGGWNTGELFF	TGTGCCAGCAGCCAAGCTGGCGGGTGGAACACCGGGGAGCTGTTTTTT
TRBD2	TRBV5-1	TRBJ2-7	few	CASSFPLAGVYEQYF	TGCGCCAGCAGCTTCCCTCTAGCGGGAGTCTACGAGCAGTACTTC
NA	TRBV11-2	TRBJ1-5	few	CASSLSTGSPQHF	TGTGCCAGCAGCTTATCCACGGGAAGCCCCCAGCATTTT
NA	TRBV13	TRBJ1-1	NA	CASSLGRDANTEAFF	TGTGCCAGCAGCTTAGGACGGGATGCCAACACTGAAGCTTTCTTT
TRBD1	TRBV6-1	TRBJ2-3	many	CASSMFWTGDPDTQYF	TGTGCCAGCAGCATGTTTTGGACAGGGGATCCAGATACGCAGTATTTT